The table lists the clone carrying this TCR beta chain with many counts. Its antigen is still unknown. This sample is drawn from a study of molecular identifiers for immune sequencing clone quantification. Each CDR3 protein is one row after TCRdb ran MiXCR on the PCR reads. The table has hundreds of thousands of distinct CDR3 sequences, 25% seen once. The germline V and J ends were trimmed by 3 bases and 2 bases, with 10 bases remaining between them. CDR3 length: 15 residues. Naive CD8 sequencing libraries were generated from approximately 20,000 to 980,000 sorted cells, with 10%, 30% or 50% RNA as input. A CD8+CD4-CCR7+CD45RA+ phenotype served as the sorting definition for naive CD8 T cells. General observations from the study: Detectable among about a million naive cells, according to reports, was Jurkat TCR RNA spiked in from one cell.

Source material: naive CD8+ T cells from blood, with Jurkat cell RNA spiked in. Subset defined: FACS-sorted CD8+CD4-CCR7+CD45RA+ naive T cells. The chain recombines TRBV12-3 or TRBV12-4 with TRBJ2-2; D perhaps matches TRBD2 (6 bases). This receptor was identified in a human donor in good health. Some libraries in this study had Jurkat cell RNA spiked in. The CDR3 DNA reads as TGTGCCAGCAGTTTTCTAGCGCTTAACACCGGGGAGCTGTTTTTT. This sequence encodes CASSFLALNTGELFF.